Each of the 16 T cell receptor beta chains below was sequenced from the same sample in a study of T cell repertoires in cytomegalovirus infection. TCRdb re-called the reads with MiXCR, one entry per CDR3 protein. Among nearly 700,000 distinct CDR3 sequences listed, around 30% were seen once. For these receptors, no antigen is known. Sample: cultured PBMCs, taken from culture after CMV antigen stimulation. Receptors originate from a human donor in good health (CMV status not recorded). Some clones in this sample may be carry-over from other donors' samples.

The rearrangement uses TRBV7-9 and TRBJ2-1; TRBD2 agrees at 8 bases. From germline, CDR1 is SEHNR and CDR2 FQNEAQ (reference sequence). The CDR3 has 15 residues. The V segment lost 4 bases and the J segment 6 bases; nucleotides outside the gene matches: 8. CDR3 bases: TGTGCCAGCAGCTACGACTCGGGGGGGGGCAATGAGCAGTTCTTC. As protein: CASSYDSGGGNEQFF.

This clonotype was found a few times. J is TRBJ2-1 and V is TRBV20-1; D is perhaps TRBD1 or TRBD2 (5 bases each). This CDR3 region has 14 residues. Trimming took 1 base from V and 10 from J, leaving 17 bases between them. Looked up from germline, CDR1 is DFQATT and CDR2 is SNEGSKA (reference sequence). DNA of the CDR3: TGCAGTGCTAGAGTCATGGGACGTGTTCGAGAGCAGTTCTTC. Encoded protein: CSARVMGRVREQFF.

This clonotype showed up many times. The rearrangement links TRBV7-8 to TRBJ2-1; D not certain. Trimming shortened V by 5 bases and J by 0 bases, and 11 bases separated the two germline ends. CDR3 length: 15 amino acids. Germline V gene lookup returns CDR1 SGHVS and CDR2 FQNEAQ. This CDR3 is CASSNRGPSYNEQFF. CDR3 nucleotides: TGTGCCAGCAGCAATAGAGGTCCCTCCTACAATGAGCAGTTCTTC.

V and J are TRBV6-2 or TRBV6-3 and TRBJ2-3; TRBD2 is a possible D gene (5 bases). Germline loops: CDR1 MNHEY, CDR2 SVGEGT. The CDR3 extends over 14 amino acids. V lost 11 bases and J 6 bases, leaving 21 bases between the germline ends. The CDR3 DNA reads TGTGCCGCGAAGGAGAGAGGGAAGGTTGATACGCAGTATTTT. Translation: CAAKERGKVDTQYF.

This sequence joins TRBV28 and TRBJ2-5; the match to TRBD1 covers 11 bases. The V gene end was trimmed by 5 bases and the J gene end by 2 bases; junction bases not matched to a gene: 10. This CDR3 region has 17 residues. Germline V CDR1 and CDR2: MDHEN, SYDVKM. This CDR3 is CASSAALGTGGQETQYF. Written as DNA, the CDR3 is TGTGCCAGCAGTGCCGCCCTGGGGACAGGGGGACAAGAGACCCAGTACTTC.

This clonotype has a single count. The rearrangement uses TRBV12-3 or TRBV12-4 and TRBJ2-1; 14 positions match TRBD2. The CDR3 loop spans 19 amino acids. The junction had 11 bases not matched to a gene; V was cut back by 6 bases and J by 1 base. The CDR3 region has the DNA TGTGCCAGCAGGCCACCGGGACTAGCGGGAGTGTGGTCCTACAATGAGCAGTTCTTC. This translates into CASRPPGLAGVWSYNEQFF.

This clonotype has only a few counts. V gene TRBV29-1 combines with J gene TRBJ2-7, with no clear D. The ends were cut back, 7 bases at V and 5 bases at J, with 18 bases in the middle. The CDR3 runs 13 residues. Germline CDR1 reads SQVTM; CDR2 reads ANQGSEA. DNA of the CDR3: TGCAGCGGGTGGGGATTGGGTATGAACGAGCAGTACTTC. Its protein is CSGWGLGMNEQYF.

V is TRBV29-1 and J is TRBJ2-3; possible D gene TRBD2, 7 bases. This CDR3 spans 13 amino acids. CDR1 SQVTM and CDR2 ANQGSEA come from the germline V gene. The V and J ends lost 3 bases and 5 bases respectively, with 12 bases between them. This CDR3 is CSVDRGAEDTQYF. The CDR3 nucleotides read TGCAGCGTTGATCGGGGGGCAGAAGATACGCAGTATTTT.

This clonotype has more than one count but fewer than ten. CDR3 amino acids: CASSPIEPMASTDTQYF. DNA of the CDR3: TGTGCCAGCAGCCCCATTGAGCCTATGGCTAGCACAGATACGCAGTATTTT. The V gene is TRBV12-3 or TRBV12-4, the J gene TRBJ2-3; D is unresolved. The CDR3 runs 17 residues. Trimming shortened V by 6 bases and J by 0 bases, and 19 bases separated the two germline ends.

The chain uses TRBV2 and TRBJ2-7; D is ambiguous. V was trimmed by 0 bases and J by 7 bases, leaving 4 bases between them. Looked up from germline, CDR1 is SNHLY and CDR2 is FYNNEI. The CDR3 has 11 residues. The chain's CDR3 is CASSEAQEQYF. The CDR3 DNA reads TGTGCCAGCAGTGAAGCACAGGAGCAGTACTTC.

This clonotype was seen more than once but under ten times. The CDR3 here is CASSFRAGDQPQHF. In nucleotides, the CDR3 is TGTGCCAGCAGCTTTAGGGCAGGGGATCAGCCCCAGCATTTT. The chain employs TRBV7-2 and TRBJ1-5, with D possibly TRBD1 on 6 matching bases. Trimming took off 3 bases at V and 5 bases at J, with 11 bases between the two ends. CDR1 and CDR2 (germline): SGHTA, FQGNSA. The length of the CDR3 is 14 residues.

This clonotype has only a few counts. V is TRBV7-7 and J is TRBJ2-2; a possible D gene is TRBD1 (5 bases). Germline V gene data show CDR1 as SSHAT and CDR2 as FNYEAQ (reference sequence). CDR3 length equals 15 residues. Deletions cut 5 bases from V and 8 bases from J, with 18 bases between. The CDR3 spells CASSRSQGSAGELFF. CDR3 coding DNA: TGTGCCAGCAGCCGTTCGCAGGGAAGTGCAGGGGAGCTGTTTTTT.

This clonotype has only a few counts. The chain joins TRBV6-2 or TRBV6-3 to TRBJ2-7, with 8 bases identical to TRBD2. The germline CDR1 and CDR2 sequences are MNHEY and SVGEGT. CDR3 length equals 17 residues. The trim removed 4 bases at V and 3 bases at J, leaving 14 bases unmatched. The CDR3 reads CASSSFIITSGHYEQYF. The CDR3 nucleotides read TGTGCCAGCAGTTCCTTTATTATTACTAGCGGACACTACGAGCAGTACTTC.

This clonotype was observed a few times. The chain carries TRBV7-2 and TRBJ2-5; possibly TRBD1 or TRBD2 for D (5 bases each). This CDR3 is built from 16 residues. The germline gives CDR1 SGHTA, CDR2 FQGNSA. V gave up 4 bases and J gave up 2 bases, with 17 bases separating them. The CDR3 protein is CASSYLGVASQETQYF. The CDR3 DNA reads TGTGCCAGCAGCTACCTGGGGGTAGCGTCACAAGAGACCCAGTACTTC.

This clonotype was counted a few times. This chain links TRBV11-2 with TRBJ2-3; D is tentatively TRBD1 or TRBD2 (6 bases each). Trimming pared 8 bases from V and 9 bases from J, leaving 18 bases between. Germline V gene data show CDR1 as SGHAT and CDR2 as FQNNGV. The length of the CDR3 is 13 residues. This CDR3 is CASRPSGAHTQYF. As DNA, the CDR3 is TGTGCCAGCCGCCCCTCGGGGGCGCACACGCAGTATTTT.

There are many counts of this clonotype. The V and J genes are TRBV7-2 and TRBJ1-2; possibly TRBD1 for D (6 bases). Trimming cost V 5 bases and J 3 bases, with 16 bases left between them. Looked up from germline, CDR1 is SGHTA and CDR2 is FQGNSA. This CDR3 has 15 residues. In nucleotides, the CDR3 is TGTGCCAGCAGCCCAACCGGGGGGCAGCACTATGGCTACACCTTC. Translation: CASSPTGGQHYGYTF.